The 10 T cell receptor beta chains below come from one sample, sequenced in a study of blood T cell repertoires in COVID-19. Sequencing was performed with immunoSEQ multiplex PCR; in TCRdb, only in-frame clones are kept and a portion is missing. The top ten clones hold more than 4% of a sample with some 200,000 clones, approximately 79% of them seen once. Sequenced: PBMCs or T cells enriched from blood (not recorded which). Receptors originate from an older woman with acute COVID-19.

This clone came up a few times. This chain joins TRBV7-2 and TRBJ1-2; D remains unclear. The CDR3 length is 13 residues. Germline V CDR1 and CDR2: SGHTA, FQGNSA. Trimming removed 5 bases from V and 3 bases from J, with 10 bases in between. CDR3 sequence (DNA): TGTGCCAGCAGCCCAGGCTTGGACTATGGCTACACCTTC. Translation: CASSPGLDYGYTF.

The rearrangement uses TRBV6-6 and TRBJ1-1; 7 bases fit TRBD1. Losses at the gene ends were 4 bases for V and 8 bases for J; bases not matched to a gene: 4. Germline V gene lookup returns CDR1 MNHNY and CDR2 SVGAGI (reference sequence). This CDR3 region has 12 residues. As DNA, the CDR3 is TGTGCCAGCAGTTCCGGGGACAGCGAAGCTTTCTTT. Translated: CASSSGDSEAFF.

The chain couples TRBV5-1 to TRBJ1-4; D may be TRBD1 (5 bases). Trimming took 1 base from V and 7 from J, leaving 11 bases between them. Germline CDR1 is SGHRS and CDR2 is YFSETQ. The CDR3 is 14 amino acids. CDR3 sequence: CASSLKGLGEKLFF. CDR3 in DNA: TGCGCCAGCAGCTTGAAGGGGCTAGGTGAAAAACTGTTTTTT.

The genes are TRBV27 and TRBJ2-3; the D is unclear. Germline CDR1 MNHEY, CDR2 SMNVEV (reference sequence). V gave up 4 bases and J gave up 4 bases, with 9 bases separating them. CDR3 size: 13 residues. The DNA of the CDR3 is TGTGCCAGCAGTTATATCCAGGCAGATACGCAGTATTTT. Its protein is CASSYIQADTQYF.

V usage is TRBV5-1 and J usage is TRBJ1-3; D perhaps matches TRBD1 (6 bases). Germline loops: CDR1 SGHRS, CDR2 YFSETQ. Between the trimmed V and J ends, which lost 4 bases and 0 bases, there was a span of 14 bases. The CDR3 loop spans 16 amino acids. The CDR3, as DNA: TGCGCCAGCAGCCCGGGACACCGGAGCTCTGGAAACACCATATATTTT. It specifies CASSPGHRSSGNTIYF.

The rearrangement links TRBV18 to TRBJ1-3; D gene uncertain. There are 15 residues in the CDR3. Germline V CDR1 and CDR2: KGHSH, LQKENI. V dropped 10 bases and J dropped 0 bases, with 16 bases sitting between them. As DNA, the CDR3 is TGTGCCACCCAACCACCCCTCTCCTCTGGAAACACCATATATTTT. Translation: CATQPPLSSGNTIYF.

CDR3 sequence (DNA): TGCGCCAGCACGCCGGGACAGGGCTCCGAGCAGTACTTC. Its protein product is CASTPGQGSEQYF. This sequence joins TRBV5-1 and TRBJ2-7, with 9 bases matching TRBD1. CDR1 and CDR2 from the germline V gene are SGHRS and YFSETQ. The CDR3 spans 13 residues. V shed 6 bases and J 6 bases; nucleotides not matched to a gene: 7. Using reference TRBV5-1 and TRBJ2-7 for the parts outside the CDR3, the full variable domain is KAGVTQTPRYLIKTRGQQVTLSCSPISGHRSVSWYQQTPGQGLQFLFEYFSETQRNKGNFPGRFSGRQFSNSRSEMNVSTLELGDSALYLCASTPGQGSEQYFGPGTRLTVT.

The chain employs TRBV4-3 and TRBJ1-3, with unresolved D. Trimming pared 0 bases from V and 0 bases from J, leaving 9 bases between. The CDR3 contains 16 residues. Per germline, CDR1 LGHNA and CDR2 YSLEER. The CDR3 region is CASSQDTRASGNTIYF. CDR3 nucleotides: TGCGCCAGCAGCCAAGATACGAGGGCCTCTGGAAACACCATATATTTT.

Comment on this clone: Other DNA sequences in the same sample also yield this CDR3. The rearrangement links TRBV7-2 to TRBJ2-5; D gene uncertain. The germline V gene has CDR1 SGHTA and CDR2 FQGNSA. Trimming took 3 bases from V and 5 from J, leaving 10 bases between them. The CDR3 covers 13 residues. CDR3 loop: CASSFSGEETQYF. The CDR3 DNA reads as TGTGCCAGCAGCTTTTCCGGTGAGGAGACCCAGTACTTC.

The J gene is TRBJ1-2, the V gene TRBV4-3; TRBD1 matches at 10 bases. In germline, CDR1 is LGHNA, CDR2 YSLEER. The CDR3 consists of 13 residues. V was clipped by 5 bases and J by 7 bases; unmatched bases: 4. CDR3 loop: CASSLGTGVGYTF. The CDR3 region has the DNA TGCGCCAGCAGCTTAGGGACAGGGGTTGGCTACACCTTC.